This TCR beta chain was sequenced for a study of CD8+ T cells in alopecia areata. CDR3 length: 12 amino acids. The V end lost 5 bases, the J end lost 12 bases, and 14 bases lay between the germline ends. Germline V gene sequence: CDR1 MDHEN, CDR2 SYDVKM. This clone was observed a handful of times. Antigen specificity is unknown. Broader study findings: Alopecia totalis/universalis scalp especially showed more expanded CD8+ clones than normal scalp. Patients displayed less clarity in TCR sharing than mice, a finding possibly related to HLA.

After isolation, RNA underwent reverse transcription to generate cDNA as the sequencing template. The data were produced by immunoSEQ multiplex PCR, yet TCRdb's version contains in-frame clones alone and is incomplete. The sample lists around 97,000 clones, about 60% occurring once. The J gene is TRBJ2-1, the V gene TRBV28; D is possibly TRBD1 (5 bases). This clonotype originated in a human donor in good health. The sequencing input was CD4+ T cells sorted from blood. CDR3 loop: CASSLIQQGQFF. CDR3 bases: TGTGCCAGCAGTCTAATACAGCAGGGGCAGTTCTTC.